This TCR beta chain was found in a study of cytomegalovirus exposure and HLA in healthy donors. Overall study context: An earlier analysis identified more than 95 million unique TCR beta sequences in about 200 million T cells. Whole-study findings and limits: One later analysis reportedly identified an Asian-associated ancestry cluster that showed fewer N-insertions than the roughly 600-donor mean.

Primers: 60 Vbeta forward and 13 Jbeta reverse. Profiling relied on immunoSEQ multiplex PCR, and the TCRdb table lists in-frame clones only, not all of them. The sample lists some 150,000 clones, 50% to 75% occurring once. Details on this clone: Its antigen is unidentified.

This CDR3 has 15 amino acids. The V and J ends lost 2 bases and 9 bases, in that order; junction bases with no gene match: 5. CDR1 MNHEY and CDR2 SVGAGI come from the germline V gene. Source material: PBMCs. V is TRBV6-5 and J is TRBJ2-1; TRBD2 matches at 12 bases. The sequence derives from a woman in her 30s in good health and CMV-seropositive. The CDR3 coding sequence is TGTGCCAGCAGTTACCTGACTAGCGGGAGTACTGAGCAGTTCTTC. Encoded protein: CASSYLTSGSTEQFF.